This T cell receptor (beta chain) originates from a study of blood T cell repertoires in COVID-19. The CDR3 covers 13 residues. Between the trimmed V and J ends, which lost 9 bases and 7 bases, there was a span of 16 bases. Germline V gene lookup returns CDR1 MDHEN and CDR2 SYDVKM. Generated by immunoSEQ multiplex PCR, the TCRdb table keeps only in-frame clones and is missing some. This repertoire shows some 90,000 clones, about 71% found once; its top ten account for just under 25%. The specimen sequenced was peripheral blood. The chain links TRBV28 to TRBJ1-5; D is possibly TRBD1 (5 bases). The sequence was collected from an older woman in a cohort sampled during active or convalescent COVID-19. Written as DNA, the CDR3 is TGTGCCAGTACGAAGACAGCCCAACAGCCCCAGCATTTT. As protein: CASTKTAQQPQHF.